This is a list of T cell receptor beta chains from one sample in a study of T cells in tuberculosis. Profiled with immunoSEQ multiplex PCR; TCRdb holds only in-frame clones, not every one. The sample lists tens of thousands of clones, about 91% occurring once. The material was PBMCs, obtained at tuberculosis diagnosis. These receptors all stem from an adult with tuberculosis. Some clones in this sample may be carry-over from other donors' samples. The CDR3 runs from the conserved cysteine through the conserved F or W. Each record gives: clone size, V gene, D gene, J gene, CDR3 protein, CDR3 DNA. A D gene is named only where the DNA matches it firmly. Clone size is shown for a subset of rows, as once, few, many or a class of expanded clone.

-	TRBV5-5	-	TRBJ2-7	CASSFGSYEQYF	TGTGCCAGCAGCTTCGGTAGCTACGAGCAGTACTTC
-	TRBV7-7	-	TRBJ2-7	CASSLAKGVSYEQYF	TGTGCCAGCAGCTTGGCAAAGGGAGTCTCCTACGAGCAGTACTTC
-	TRBV10-3	TRBD1	TRBJ1-5	CAINDRVDQPQHF	TGTGCCATCAACGACAGGGTAGATCAGCCCCAGCATTTT
-	TRBV5-4	TRBD1	TRBJ2-5	CASGRDRGLETQYF	TGTGCCAGCGGCCGGGACAGGGGGCTGGAGACCCAGTACTTC
once	TRBV6-4	-	TRBJ1-2	CASRPTVYGYTF	TGTGCCAGCAGACCGACAGTCTATGGCTACACCTTC
-	TRBV9	-	TRBJ2-7	CASSLRGGAYEQYF	TGTGCCAGCAGCCTTAGAGGGGGGGCCTACGAGCAGTACTTC
-	TRBV27	TRBD1	TRBJ1-5	CASSQGGFVQPQHF	TGTGCCAGCAGTCAGGGGGGTTTCGTTCAGCCCCAGCATTTT
-	TRBV5-6	TRBD1	TRBJ2-4	CASSGGTGRVRDIQYF	TGTGCCAGCAGCGGGGGGACAGGGAGGGTCAGAGACATTCAGTACTTC
few	TRBV6-1	TRBD1	TRBJ1-5	CASSDFRTGSHQPQHF	TGTGCCAGCAGTGATTTCAGGACAGGGAGCCATCAGCCCCAGCATTTT
-	TRBV5-1	TRBD1	TRBJ2-7	CASSMDRGSEQYF	TGCGCCAGCAGCATGGACAGGGGAAGCGAGCAGTACTTC
-	TRBV5-4	TRBD2	TRBJ2-3	CASNALAGYPTDTQYF	TGTGCCAGCAACGCGCTAGCGGGGTACCCCACAGATACGCAGTATTTT
-	TRBV5-1	-	TRBJ2-1	CASSLRQFGSYNEQFF	TGCGCCAGCAGCCTGCGACAGTTTGGCTCCTACAATGAGCAGTTCTTC
-	TRBV5-4	-	TRBJ2-5	CASSQKAGKRAQYF	TGTGCCAGCAGCCAGAAAGCCGGGAAAAGGGCCCAGTACTTC
-	TRBV6-1	-	TRBJ2-1	CASSPYIDSDEQFF	TGTGCCAGCAGCCCCTACATCGACAGCGATGAGCAGTTCTTC
-	TRBV13	TRBD1	TRBJ1-2	CASSTSDRGRGYTF	TGTGCCAGCAGCACCTCGGACAGGGGTCGGGGCTACACCTTC
-	TRBV28	-	TRBJ1-5	CASSLGAGTQPQHF	TGTGCCAGCAGTTTGGGGGCAGGGACCCAGCCCCAGCATTTT
-	TRBV5-1	TRBD1	TRBJ1-1	CASSHRGRDTEAFF	TGCGCCAGCAGCCACAGGGGGCGGGACACTGAAGCTTTCTTT
few	TRBV25-1	-	TRBJ1-1	CASSDGAGESWNTEAFF	TGTGCCAGCAGTGATGGGGCAGGGGAATCCTGGAACACTGAAGCTTTCTTT
-	TRBV14	-	TRBJ1-3	CASSQPGDSGNTIYF	TGTGCCAGCAGCCAACCAGGGGACTCTGGAAACACCATATATTTT
-	TRBV5-1	TRBD1	TRBJ2-5	CASSRDRPTLGETQYF	TGCGCCAGCAGCCGGGACAGGCCTACGCTGGGGGAGACCCAGTACTTC
-	TRBV7-8	TRBD1	TRBJ2-3	CASSLDRASTDTQYF	TGTGCCAGCAGCTTGGACAGGGCAAGCACAGATACGCAGTATTTT
-	TRBV15	-	TRBJ1-4	CATSRDPTGITNEKLFF	TGTGCCACCAGCAGAGATCCCACAGGGATAACTAATGAAAAACTGTTTTTT
-	TRBV7-3	-	TRBJ2-2	CASSPGVGELFF	TGTGCCAGCAGCCCAGGGGTCGGGGAGCTGTTTTTT
-	TRBV30	TRBD1	TRBJ2-3	CAWDRDRGSDTQYF	TGTGCCTGGGACCGGGACAGGGGATCAGATACGCAGTATTTT
-	TRBV7-9	-	TRBJ1-4	CASSLGVGQDEKLFF	TGTGCCAGCAGCTTAGGCGTGGGGCAAGACGAAAAACTGTTTTTT
once	TRBV5-1	TRBD1	TRBJ2-1	CASSLGGGAGNEQFF	TGCGCCAGCAGCTTGGGAGGGGGCGCTGGTAATGAGCAGTTCTTC
-	TRBV27	TRBD1	TRBJ1-2	CASRSRDRLLGGYTF	TGTGCCAGCCGTTCCAGGGACAGGTTGCTGGGGGGCTACACCTTC
-	TRBV30	TRBD2	TRBJ2-2	CAWRTSGTGELFF	TGTGCCTGGAGGACTAGCGGTACCGGGGAGCTGTTTTTT